These 19 T cell receptor beta chains originate from one sample sequenced in a study of cytomegalovirus exposure and HLA in healthy donors. The PCR employed 60 Vbeta primers together with 13 Jbeta primers. The repertoire was sequenced with immunoSEQ multiplex PCR; TCRdb's copy has only in-frame clones and lacks some. The sample shows roughly 56,000 clones, 75% to 85% of them seen only once. Sequenced input: PBMCs. The origin of the receptors is a man between 50 and 59 years old in good health and CMV-seropositive.

This chain links TRBV7-9 with TRBJ1-1, with 8 bases identical to TRBD1. Germline V CDR1 and CDR2: SEHNR, FQNEAQ (reference sequence). V dropped 5 bases and J dropped 1; count of bases not matched to a gene: 12. CDR3 length equals 17 residues. CDR3 in amino acids: CASSPQTGQGANTEAFF. CDR3 sequence (DNA): TGTGCCAGCAGCCCACAAACCGGACAGGGAGCGAACACTGAAGCTTTCTTT.

This chain uses TRBV27 with TRBJ2-1; 14 bases map to TRBD2. The germline V gene encodes CDR1 MNHEY and CDR2 SMNVEV (reference sequence). The CDR3 extends over 16 amino acids. Trimming removed 4 bases from V and 4 bases from J; junction bases left unmatched: 3. This CDR3 reads CASSSRTSGGYNEQFF. Here the CDR3 DNA reads TGTGCCAGCAGTTCCCGGACTAGCGGGGGGTACAATGAGCAGTTCTTC.

The chain recombines TRBV7-8 with TRBJ2-7; 8 positions match TRBD1. After removal of 5 bases from V and 4 bases from J, the junction contained 10 bases not matched to a gene. The CDR3 covers 15 residues. Germline V gives CDR1 SGHVS, CDR2 FQNEAQ. The CDR3 sequence: CASSHLDGQGYEQYF. DNA for the CDR3: TGTGCCAGCAGCCATCTCGACGGACAGGGTTACGAGCAGTACTTC.

This rearrangement joins TRBV2 to TRBJ2-1, with 7 bases aligning to TRBD2. Looked up from germline, CDR1 is SNHLY and CDR2 is FYNNEI. V shed 0 bases and J 1 base; nucleotides not matched to a gene: 3. The CDR3 is 16 residues long. CDR3 bases: TGTGCCAGCAGTGAAGCGAAAGCGGGGTCCTACAATGAGCAGTTCTTC. Translating gives CASSEAKAGSYNEQFF. Using reference TRBV2 and TRBJ2-1 for the parts outside the CDR3, the full variable domain is EPEVTQTPSHQVTQMGQEVILRCVPISNHLYFYWYRQILGQKVEFLVSFYNNEISEKSEIFDDQFSVERPDGSNFTLKIRSTKLEDSAMYFCASSEAKAGSYNEQFFGPGTRLTVL.

A few counts support this clone. The V gene is TRBV19, the J gene TRBJ2-1; 7 bases map to TRBD1. The length of the CDR3 is 13 residues. V was pared by 4 bases and J by 7 bases, with 4 bases of the junction left unmatched. Germline V gives CDR1 LNHDA, CDR2 SQIVND (reference sequence). CDR3 loop: CASSTQQGNEQFF. CDR3 nucleotide sequence: TGTGCCAGTAGTACACAACAGGGGAATGAGCAGTTCTTC.

This chain links TRBV7-2 with TRBJ2-5, with TRBD2 matching 11 bases. V trimming: 5 bases; J trimming: 1 base; junction bases outside the gene matches: 12. Germline-derived CDR1 and CDR2 are SGHTA and FQGNSA. The CDR3 is 18 amino acids. This CDR3 reads CASSLRVAGGPSQETQYF. The CDR3 DNA reads as TGTGCCAGCAGCCTCCGGGTAGCGGGAGGGCCAAGCCAAGAGACCCAGTACTTC.

This clone was observed a handful of times. CDR3 nucleotides: TGTGCCAGCAGCCGGGACACCAACACTGAAGCTTTCTTT. It translates to CASSRDTNTEAFF. The rearrangement links TRBV6-5 to TRBJ1-1; weak D call: TRBD1 (6 bases). The CDR3 extends over 13 amino acids. V was trimmed by 6 bases and J by 2 bases, leaving 10 bases between them. Germline CDR1 is MNHEY and CDR2 is SVGAGI.

This clone has just a few counts. A read error may account for a junction end that differs from germline. Other DNA sequences within the sample encode an identical CDR3. The V and J genes are TRBV9 and TRBJ2-7; 8 nucleotides agree with TRBD1. Germline CDR1 reads SGDLS; CDR2 reads YYNGEE. The CDR3 extends over 15 amino acids. The CDR3: CASSSQGASSYAQYF. In DNA form, the CDR3 reads TGTGCCAGCAGCTCCCAGGGGGCGAGCTCCTACGCGCAGTACTTC.

This sequence joins TRBV7-9 and TRBJ2-7; D possibly corresponds to TRBD1 (6 bases). Germline V gene data show CDR1 as SEHNR and CDR2 as FQNEAQ (reference sequence). Trimming left V 4 bases short and J 5 bases short, with 18 bases between. The CDR3 loop spans 15 amino acids. In DNA form, the CDR3 reads TGTGCCAGCAGCTCAAAGGTTCCAGGGGTCCACGAGCAGTACTTC. It yields the protein CASSSKVPGVHEQYF.

The V call is TRBV5-5, the J call TRBJ1-6, with a possible D match to TRBD1 (6 bases). With 4 bases removed from V and 5 bases from J, the gap between germline ends came to 13 bases. Germline CDR1 SGHKS, CDR2 YYEKEE (reference sequence). CDR3 length: 15 residues. CDR3 sequence: CASSTTGSDNSPLHF. In DNA, the CDR3 is TGTGCCAGCAGCACCACAGGGAGTGATAATTCACCCCTCCACTTT.

V and J are TRBV11-3 and TRBJ1-1, with 8 bases matching TRBD1. The CDR3 runs 17 residues. Germline assignment: CDR1 SGHNT and CDR2 YENEEA. J was trimmed by 1 base and V by 5 bases; bases with no gene match: 12. As DNA, the CDR3 is TGTGCCAGCAGCCCAACCCCTCCGGGACAGGAGAACACTGAAGCTTTCTTT. It specifies CASSPTPPGQENTEAFF.

The genes are TRBV7-9 and TRBJ2-5, with D uncertain. V lost 2 bases and J lost 1, with 5 bases in between. Germline V CDR1 and CDR2: SEHNR, FQNEAQ (reference sequence). CDR3 length equals 13 residues. CDR3 in amino acids: CASSLIVQETQYF. In nucleotides, the CDR3 is TGTGCCAGCAGCTTAATAGTCCAAGAGACCCAGTACTTC.

The rearrangement joins TRBV30 to TRBJ1-1, with 7 bases that match TRBD1. Germline V gene data show CDR1 as GTSNPN and CDR2 as SVGIG (reference sequence). With V trimmed by 2 bases and J by 3 bases, 6 bases remained unmatched. The CDR3 is made up of 14 amino acids. The CDR3, as DNA: TGTGCCTGGAGTACGGACAGGAGCTACACTGAAGCTTTCTTT. It codes for CAWSTDRSYTEAFF.

This rearrangement joins TRBV6-5 to TRBJ1-2, with 7 bases lining up with TRBD1. The CDR3 length is 15 residues. V gave up 6 bases and J gave up 0 bases; unmatched junction bases: 7. Germline values: CDR1 MNHEY, CDR2 SVGAGI. This chain's CDR3 is CASRATGVSNYGYTF. The CDR3 DNA follows: TGTGCCAGCAGGGCAACAGGGGTATCTAACTATGGCTACACCTTC.

The J gene is TRBJ2-1, the V gene TRBV5-1, with D tentatively TRBD1 (5 bases). Germline V gives CDR1 SGHRS, CDR2 YFSETQ. Trimming left V 2 bases short and J 7 bases short, with 13 bases between. This CDR3 has 14 amino acids. The CDR3 coding sequence is TGCGCCAGCAGCTTAAGGGGAACTGGAAATGAGCAGTTCTTC. Its translation is CASSLRGTGNEQFF.

V gene TRBV6-1 combines with J gene TRBJ2-1; TRBD1 matches 8 bases. The J segment lost 5 bases and the V segment lost 6 bases, leaving 6 bases of the junction unmatched. Germline V lookup: CDR1 MNHNS, CDR2 SASEGT. CDR3 length: 14 residues. CDR3 loop: CASRIQGVNNEQFF. CDR3 sequence (DNA): TGTGCCAGCAGGATACAGGGGGTGAACAATGAGCAGTTCTTC.

The gene calls are TRBV5-3 and TRBJ2-7; possibly TRBD1 for D (5 bases). TRBV5-3 is an ORF, and what it does is uncertain. The CDR3 loop spans 16 amino acids. V was clipped by 4 bases and J by 6 bases, with 23 bases between them. CDR3 residues: CARSHNRTTTLGEQYF. The CDR3 DNA is TGTGCCAGAAGCCATAACAGGACAACCACCCTCGGCGAGCAGTACTTC.

This clone has only a few counts. This chain joins TRBV7-2 and TRBJ1-2; D ambiguous. The CDR3 runs 12 residues. The V end was cut by 5 bases, the J end by 5 bases, with 9 bases between. From germline, CDR1 is SGHTA and CDR2 FQGNSA. CDR3: CASSPDTYGYTF. For the CDR3, the DNA is TGTGCCAGCAGCCCAGACACGTATGGCTACACCTTC.

CDR3 in amino acids: CASSLAGQQETQYF. In DNA form, the CDR3 reads TGTGCCAGCAGCTTGGCTGGACAGCAAGAGACCCAGTACTTC. The chain combines TRBV5-5 with TRBJ2-5; tentatively, D is TRBD1 (6 bases). Germline-derived CDR1 and CDR2 are SGHKS and YYEKEE (reference sequence). V shed 0 bases and J shed 2 bases, with 8 bases lying between them. The CDR3 spans 14 residues.